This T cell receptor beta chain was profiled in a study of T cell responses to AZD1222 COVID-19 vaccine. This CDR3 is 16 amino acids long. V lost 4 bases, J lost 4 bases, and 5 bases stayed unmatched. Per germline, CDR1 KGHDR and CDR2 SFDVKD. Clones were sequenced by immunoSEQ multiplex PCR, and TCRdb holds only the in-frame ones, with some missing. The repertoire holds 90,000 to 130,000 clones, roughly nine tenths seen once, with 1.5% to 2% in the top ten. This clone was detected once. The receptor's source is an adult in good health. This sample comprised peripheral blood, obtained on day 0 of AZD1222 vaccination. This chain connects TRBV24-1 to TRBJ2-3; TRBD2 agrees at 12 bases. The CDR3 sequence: CATSESTSGGPDTQYF. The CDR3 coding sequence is TGTGCCACCAGTGAATCGACTAGCGGGGGACCAGATACGCAGTATTTT.